This T cell receptor (beta chain) was identified in a study of T cells after somatic rescue of genetic block. This clone was seen just once. V trimming: 6 bases; J trimming: 5 bases; junction bases outside the gene matches: 9. Germline CDR1 MNHEY, CDR2 SMNVEV (reference sequence). This CDR3 comprises 15 residues. TCRdb keeps only in-frame clones here, not all; method: immunoSEQ multiplex PCR. Of fewer than 150,000 clones listed, about 93% are singletons. Input material: peripheral blood mononuclear cells (PBMCs). The source is a young woman. V gene TRBV27 combines with J gene TRBJ1-5; 8 positions match TRBD1. CDR3 residues: CASSLGQGPDQPQHF. The CDR3 DNA follows: TGTGCCAGCAGCCTAGGACAGGGCCCCGATCAGCCCCAGCATTTT.